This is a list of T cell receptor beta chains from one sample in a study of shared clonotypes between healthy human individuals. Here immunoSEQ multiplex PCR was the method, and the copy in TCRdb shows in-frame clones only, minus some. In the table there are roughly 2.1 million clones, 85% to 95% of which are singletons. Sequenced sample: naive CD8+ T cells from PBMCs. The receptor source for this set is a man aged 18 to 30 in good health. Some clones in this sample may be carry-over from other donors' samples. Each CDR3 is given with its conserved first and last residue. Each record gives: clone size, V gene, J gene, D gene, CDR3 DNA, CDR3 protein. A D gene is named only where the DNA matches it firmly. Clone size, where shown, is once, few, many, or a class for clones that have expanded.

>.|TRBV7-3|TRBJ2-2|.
TGTGCCAGCAGCTTAGGAGGGCTCGGGGAGCTGTTTTTT
CASSLGGLGELFF
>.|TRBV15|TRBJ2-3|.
TGTGCCACCAGCAGAAGGGGCGGGTGGGAGGATACGCAGTATTTT
CATSRRGGWEDTQYF
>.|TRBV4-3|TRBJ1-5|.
TGCGCCAGCAGCCCAGGGACCTCCGGTCAGCCCCAGCATTTT
CASSPGTSGQPQHF
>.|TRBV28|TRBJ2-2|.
TGTGCCAGCAGTTTATTTGATCAAGGGGAGCTGTTTTTT
CASSLFDQGELFF
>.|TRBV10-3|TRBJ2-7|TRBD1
TGTGCCATCAGTGAGTCCGACAGGGGCGAGCAGTACTTC
CAISESDRGEQYF
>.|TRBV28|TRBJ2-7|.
TGTGCCAGCAGTTTAGGAGAGGGGAGCGAGCCCCTCTACGAGCAGTACTTC
CASSLGEGSEPLYEQYF
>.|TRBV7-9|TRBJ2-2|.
TGTGCCAGCAGCTTAAGGCCCGGGGAGCTGTTTTTT
CASSLRPGELFF
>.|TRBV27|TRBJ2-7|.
TGTGCCAGCAGTTTATTGGAAGGTGCGTCCTACGAGCAGTACTTC
CASSLLEGASYEQYF
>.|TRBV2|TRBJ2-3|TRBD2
TGTGCCAGCTACGCCCCGGGACTAGATCAAGATACGCAGTATTTT
CASYAPGLDQDTQYF
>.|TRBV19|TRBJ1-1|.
TGTGCCAGTACCCTCGACCGGGACACCCTTGAAGCTTTCTTT
CASTLDRDTLEAFF
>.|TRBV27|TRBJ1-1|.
TGTGCCAGCAGTTCTCGGACGGTGAACACTGAAGCTTTCTTT
CASSSRTVNTEAFF
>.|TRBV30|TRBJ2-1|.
TGTGCCTGGCGTGGGATATTCTACAATGAGCAGTTCTTC
CAWRGIFYNEQFF
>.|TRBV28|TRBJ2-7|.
TGTGCCAGCAGTTTAAACATAGCGAGCTCCTACGAGCAGTACTTC
CASSLNIASSYEQYF
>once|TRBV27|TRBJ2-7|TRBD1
TGTGCCAGCAGAGTGACCGGGACAGCGCTGACCTACGAGCAGTACTTC
CASRVTGTALTYEQYF
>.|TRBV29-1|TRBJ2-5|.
TGCAGCGTTGTGCCTGACGGTGGTGAGACCCAGTACTTC
CSVVPDGGETQYF
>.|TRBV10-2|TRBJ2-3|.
TGCGCCAGCAGTGAGTCGAGCGACACAGATACGCAGTATTTT
CASSESSDTDTQYF
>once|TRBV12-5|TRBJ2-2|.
TGTGCTAGTGGTCAGGGACAGAACACCGGGGAGCTGTTTTTT
CASGQGQNTGELFF
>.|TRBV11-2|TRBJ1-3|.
TGTGCCAGCAGCGATGGGTTATACTCTGGAAACACCATATATTTT
CASSDGLYSGNTIYF
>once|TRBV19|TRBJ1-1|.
TGTGCCACTTACAGAACGGACACTGAAGCTTTCTTT
CATYRTDTEAFF
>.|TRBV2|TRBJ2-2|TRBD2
TGTGCCAGCAGTGGACAGGGGACTAGCGGGATCGGGGAGCTGTTTTTT
CASSGQGTSGIGELFF
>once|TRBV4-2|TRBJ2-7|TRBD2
TGTGCCAGCAGCTTGGGGACTAGCGGGGATTCCGAGCAGTACTTC
CASSLGTSGDSEQYF
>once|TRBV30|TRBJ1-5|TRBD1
TGTGCCCCGGAAGCTGAGGGACAGCCCAATCAGCCCCAGCATTTT
CAPEAEGQPNQPQHF
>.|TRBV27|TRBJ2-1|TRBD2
TGTGCCAGCAGTTCCGGACTAGCCAAGGAGCAGTTCTTC
CASSSGLAKEQFF
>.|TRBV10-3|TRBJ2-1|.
TGTGCCATCACGACAGAGATCAATGAGCAGTTCTTC
CAITTEINEQFF
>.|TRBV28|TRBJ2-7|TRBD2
TGTGCCAGCAGTTCTCGGACTAGCGGGAGAACCTACGAGCAGTACTTC
CASSSRTSGRTYEQYF
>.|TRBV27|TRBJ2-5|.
TGTGCCAGCAGTCTTCAACAGGGTGGGGGGATGGAGACCCAGTACTTC
CASSLQQGGGMETQYF
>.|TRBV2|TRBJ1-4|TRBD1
TGTGCCAGCAGTGTAACAGGGGCCGAAGAAAAACTGTTTTTT
CASSVTGAEEKLFF
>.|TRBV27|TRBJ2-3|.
TGTGCCAGCAGTTTTTTAGGAGAACAGCAGTATTTT
CASSFLGEQQYF
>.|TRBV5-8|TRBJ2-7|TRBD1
TGTGCCAGCAGTTTAAGCCGGGACAGGGGAAGGTGGGAGCAGTACTTC
CASSLSRDRGRWEQYF
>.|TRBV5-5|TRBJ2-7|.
TGTGCCAGCAGCTTGGGGGCTAGGCCCTACGAGCAGTACTTC
CASSLGARPYEQYF
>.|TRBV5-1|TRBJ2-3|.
TGCGCCAGCAGCTTGGCCATCAGAGGGGCAGATACGCAGTATTTT
CASSLAIRGADTQYF
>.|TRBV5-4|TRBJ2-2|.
TGTGCCAGCAGCTTCGACGGACAGAAGAACACCGGGGAGCTGTTTTTT
CASSFDGQKNTGELFF
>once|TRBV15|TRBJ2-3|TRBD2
TGTGCCACCCCAGGGGCGAAAGCGGGAGAGAGAACAGATACGCAGTATTTT
CATPGAKAGERTDTQYF
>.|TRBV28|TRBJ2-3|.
TGTGCCAGCAAAAAGGCGCTTTTTGGGAGGTCTCAGTATTTT
CASKKALFGRSQYF
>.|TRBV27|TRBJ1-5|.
TGTGCCAGCAGTCCCATGAAGAGCAATCAGCCCCAGCATTTT
CASSPMKSNQPQHF
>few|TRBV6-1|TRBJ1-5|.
TGTGCCAGCAGACAGGGAAATAGCAATCAGCCCCAGCATTTT
CASRQGNSNQPQHF
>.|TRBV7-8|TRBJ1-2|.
TGTGCCAGCAGTCCTGGGAGATCTCCTTCGGGTGGCTACACCTTC
CASSPGRSPSGGYTF
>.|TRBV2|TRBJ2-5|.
TGTGCCAGCAGGGAACAACTCCAAGAGACCCAGTACTTC
CASREQLQETQYF
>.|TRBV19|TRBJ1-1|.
TGTGCCAGTAGTATTCTGGGGGACACTGAAGCTTTCTTT
CASSILGDTEAFF
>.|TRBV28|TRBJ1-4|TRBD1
TGTGCCAGCAGCCCCCCGGGACAGGGATTAACTAATGAAAAACTGTTTTTT
CASSPPGQGLTNEKLFF
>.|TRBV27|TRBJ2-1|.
TGTGCCAGCTCCCTCCTCCGGGGTGAGCAGTTCTTC
CASSLLRGEQFF
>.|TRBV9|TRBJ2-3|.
TGTGCCAGCAGCGTACGGAGGGTGGCAGATACGCAGTATTTT
CASSVRRVADTQYF
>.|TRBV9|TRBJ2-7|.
TGTGCCAGCAGCACCTACCCGACGGGCTACGAGCAGTACTTC
CASSTYPTGYEQYF
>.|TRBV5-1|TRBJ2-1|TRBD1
TGCGCCAGCACTCTTAGGGACAGGGTAAACAATGAGCAGTTCTTC
CASTLRDRVNNEQFF
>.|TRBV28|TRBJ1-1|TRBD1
TGTGCCGCATCCTCGGCAGGGGGCACTGAAGCTTTCTTT
CAASSAGGTEAFF
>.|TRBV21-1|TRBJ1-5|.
TGTGCCAGCAGCATCGGGGAATCAACTCGGCGTAGTCAGCCCCAGCATTTT
CASSIGESTRRSQPQHF
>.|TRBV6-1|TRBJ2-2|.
TGTGCCAGCAGCCATTTGACCGGGGAGCTGTTTTTT
CASSHLTGELFF
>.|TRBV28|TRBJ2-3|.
TGTGCCAGCAGACTGGAGGTGCTAGGGGATCCAGATACGCAGTATTTT
CASRLEVLGDPDTQYF
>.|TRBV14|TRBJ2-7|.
TGTGCCAGCAGCCAAGTCTCTGCGGACTACGAGCAGTACTTC
CASSQVSADYEQYF
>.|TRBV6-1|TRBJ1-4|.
TGTGCCAGCAGTGAACTCGGACGGAGGGAAGTTGAAAAACTGTTTTTT
CASSELGRREVEKLFF